The 14 T cell receptor beta chains listed next were all sequenced from one sample in a study of early T cells in non-severe SARS-CoV-2 infection. TCRdb independently ran MiXCR on the 5' RACE reads; one entry per CDR3 protein. Of around 62,000 distinct CDR3 sequences in the sample, 4.9% were seen once. The sample taken for sequencing was whole blood. These TCRs come from an adult who was a healthcare worker with PCR-confirmed SARS-CoV-2 infection or an uninfected control (not recorded which).

This chain uses TRBV5-4 with TRBJ2-5; a weak D match, TRBD2 (5 bases). The V end was cut by 2 bases, the J end by 2 bases, with 7 bases between. Per the germline V gene, CDR1 is SGHNT and CDR2 is YYREEE (reference sequence). This CDR3 is built from 13 residues. For the CDR3, the DNA is TGTGCCAGCAGCTTCGGGATACAAGAGACCCAGTACTTC. It yields the protein CASSFGIQETQYF.

The gene calls are TRBV7-2 and TRBJ1-3, with 8 bases that match TRBD1. The germline V gene has CDR1 SGHTA and CDR2 FQGNSA. With 5 bases clipped from V and 0 bases from J, the junction kept 6 bases outside the gene matches. There are 16 residues in the CDR3. For the CDR3, the DNA is TGTGCCAGCAGCAAGGACAGGGCCCGCTCTGGAAACACCATATATTTT. Translated: CASSKDRARSGNTIYF.

In this sample, this clonotype turned up many times. The genes are TRBV20-1 and TRBJ2-7; 9 nucleotides agree with TRBD2. Germline CDR1 is DFQATT and CDR2 is SNEGSKA (reference sequence). This CDR3 is 16 amino acids long. V lost 5 bases to trimming and J lost 6 bases; unmatched junction nucleotides: 17. The CDR3 loop is CSAREGGGRAFFEQYF. CDR3 nucleotides: TGCAGTGCTCGGGAGGGTGGCGGGAGGGCCTTTTTCGAGCAGTACTTC.

This clonotype was recorded many times. This chain joins TRBV29-1 and TRBJ1-2, with D possibly being TRBD1 (5 bases). Germline V gene data show CDR1 as SQVTM and CDR2 as ANQGSEA. Trimming removed 1 base from V and 8 bases from J, with 14 bases in between. This CDR3 has 13 residues. This CDR3 reads CSVEGGSGMGYTF. The CDR3 bases are TGCAGCGTTGAAGGGGGGTCCGGCATGGGCTACACCTTC.

This chain links TRBV13 with TRBJ1-1; tentative D call: TRBD1 (6 bases). This CDR3 is 15 amino acids long. Germline assignment: CDR1 PRHDT and CDR2 FYEKMQ (reference sequence). Trimming removed 4 bases at V and 1 base at J, with 13 bases between. The DNA of the CDR3 is TGTGCCAGCAGCTCGGAGGCACAGGGGAACACTGAAGCTTTCTTT. Translating gives CASSSEAQGNTEAFF.

This clonotype was observed many times. The V call is TRBV29-1, the J call TRBJ2-2; D call uncertain. V shed 4 bases and J shed 6 bases, with 12 bases lying between them. The CDR3 is 13 amino acids. The germline gives CDR1 SQVTM, CDR2 ANQGSEA. The CDR3 DNA sequence: TGCAGCGTTGGAAAAGGCGATGCCGGGGAGCTGTTTTTT. Translation gives CSVGKGDAGELFF.

Ten or more counts support this clonotype. The rearrangement joins TRBV19 to TRBJ1-5; D uncertain. The CDR3 runs to 13 residues. V was clipped by 2 bases and J by 3 bases, with 5 bases between them. CDR1 and CDR2 (germline): LNHDA, SQIVND (reference sequence). In DNA, the CDR3 is TGTGCCAGTAGTATACAGTACAATCAGCCCCAGCATTTT. Its translation is CASSIQYNQPQHF.

This clonotype was detected many times. The rearrangement links TRBV19 to TRBJ2-7; maybe TRBD2 (5 bases). The CDR3 is made up of 13 amino acids. V was cut by 7 bases and J by 5 bases, with 15 bases left in between. Germline lookup yields CDR1 LNHDA and CDR2 SQIVND (reference sequence). The CDR3 is CASTMTGGNEQYF. CDR3 bases: TGTGCCAGTACCATGACTGGAGGCAACGAGCAGTACTTC.

With respect to this clonotype: A read error may explain this, as a much larger clone is one base away. This sequence joins TRBV3-1 and TRBJ1-5; a weak D match, TRBD1 (5 bases). The CDR3 consists of 15 residues. The V end was cut by 0 bases, the J end by 7 bases, with 13 bases between. The germline gives CDR1 LGHDT, CDR2 YNNKEL (reference sequence). The DNA for the CDR3 is TGTGCCAGCAGCCAAGATTCCAGGGTAGGACAGCCCCAGCATTTT. It encodes CASSQDSRVGQPQHF.

This clonotype occurred many times. The chain uses TRBV11-2 and TRBJ2-3, with D perhaps matching TRBD2 (7 bases). There are 15 residues in the CDR3. CDR1 and CDR2 (germline): SGHAT, FQNNGV. V was trimmed by 4 bases and J by 2 bases, leaving 13 bases between them. The CDR3 region is CASSSRGPHTDTQYF. The DNA for the CDR3 is TGTGCCAGCAGCTCGCGGGGGCCACACACAGATACGCAGTATTTT.

There are many counts of this clonotype. This sequence joins TRBV4-3 and TRBJ2-1, with 7 bases identical to TRBD2. Germline CDR1 LGHNA, CDR2 YSLEER. The CDR3 runs 15 residues. V shed 0 bases, J shed 6 bases, and the junction held 5 bases outside the gene matches. DNA of the CDR3: TGCGCCAGCAGCCAAGAGGCGGGAGTAGGCAATGAGCAGTTCTTC. Its translation: CASSQEAGVGNEQFF.

This clonotype was detected only a few times. The rearrangement links TRBV2 to TRBJ1-4; D not certain. CDR1 SNHLY and CDR2 FYNNEI come from the germline V gene. This CDR3 comprises 17 residues. Trimming pared 3 bases from V and 2 bases from J, leaving 16 bases between. CDR3 region: CASSDPREEETNEKLFF. As DNA, the CDR3 is TGTGCCAGCAGTGACCCGAGGGAGGAGGAGACTAATGAAAAACTGTTTTTT.

In its sample, this clonotype was seen a few times. The V and J genes are TRBV24-1 and TRBJ2-3; TRBD1 matches 9 bases. Germline V gene data show CDR1 as KGHDR and CDR2 as SFDVKD. This CDR3 has 13 residues. V shed 6 bases, J shed 6 bases, and the junction held 3 bases outside the gene matches. In nucleotides, the CDR3 is TGTGCCACCAGTCTCGGACAGGGGGATACGCAGTATTTT. Translating it yields CATSLGQGDTQYF.

The chain has TRBV7-3 and TRBJ2-7; 7 nucleotides agree with TRBD1. Germline V CDR1 and CDR2: SGHTA, FQGTGA. This CDR3 has 13 amino acids. Unmatched junction bases numbered 4, after V lost 6 bases and J lost 2 bases. The CDR3 region is CASSPTGTYEQYF. As DNA, the CDR3 is TGTGCCAGCAGTCCGACAGGGACCTACGAGCAGTACTTC. The whole variable domain, remainder taken from reference TRBV7-3 and TRBJ2-7, is GAGVSQTPSNKVTEKGKYVELRCDPISGHTALYWYRQSLGQGPEFLIYFQGTGAADDSGLPNDRFFAVRPEGSVSTLKIQRTERGDSAVYLCASSPTGTYEQYFGPGTRLTVT.